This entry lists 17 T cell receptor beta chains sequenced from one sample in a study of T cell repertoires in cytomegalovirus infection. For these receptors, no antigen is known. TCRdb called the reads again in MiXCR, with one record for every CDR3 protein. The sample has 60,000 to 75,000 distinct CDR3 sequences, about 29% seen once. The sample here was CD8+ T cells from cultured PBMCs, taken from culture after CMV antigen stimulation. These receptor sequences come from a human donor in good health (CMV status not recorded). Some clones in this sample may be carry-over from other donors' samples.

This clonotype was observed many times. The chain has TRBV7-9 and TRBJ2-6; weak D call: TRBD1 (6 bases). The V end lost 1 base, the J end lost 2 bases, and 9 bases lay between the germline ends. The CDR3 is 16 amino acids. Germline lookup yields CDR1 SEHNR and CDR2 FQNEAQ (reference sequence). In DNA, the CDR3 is TGTGCCAGCAGCTTAGATACAGGGCCTGGGGCCAACGTCCTGACTTTC. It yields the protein CASSLDTGPGANVLTF.

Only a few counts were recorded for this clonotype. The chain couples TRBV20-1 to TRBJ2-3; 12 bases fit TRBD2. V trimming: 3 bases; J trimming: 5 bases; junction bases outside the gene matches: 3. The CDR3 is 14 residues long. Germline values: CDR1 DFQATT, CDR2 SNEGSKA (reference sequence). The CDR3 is CSASLAGGGDTQYF. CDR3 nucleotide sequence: TGCAGTGCTAGCCTAGCGGGAGGGGGAGATACGCAGTATTTT.

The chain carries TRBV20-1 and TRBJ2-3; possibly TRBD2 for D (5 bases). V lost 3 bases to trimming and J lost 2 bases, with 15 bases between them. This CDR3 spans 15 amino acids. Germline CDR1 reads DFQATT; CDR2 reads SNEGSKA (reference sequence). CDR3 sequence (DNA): TGCAGTGCTAGGGAGGACTTCGGCTCCACAGATACGCAGTATTTT. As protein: CSAREDFGSTDTQYF.

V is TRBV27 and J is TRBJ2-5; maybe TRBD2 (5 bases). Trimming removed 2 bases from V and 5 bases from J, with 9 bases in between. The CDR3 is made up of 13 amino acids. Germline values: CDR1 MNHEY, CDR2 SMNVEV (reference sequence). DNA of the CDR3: TGTGCCAGCAGTTTAGAGGGTTCGGAGACCCAGTACTTC. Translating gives CASSLEGSETQYF.

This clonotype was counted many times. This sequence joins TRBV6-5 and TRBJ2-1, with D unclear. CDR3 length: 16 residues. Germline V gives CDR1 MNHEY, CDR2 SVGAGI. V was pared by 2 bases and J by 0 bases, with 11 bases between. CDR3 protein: CASSYKRISSYNEQFF. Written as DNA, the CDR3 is TGTGCCAGCAGTTACAAGAGAATTAGCTCCTACAATGAGCAGTTCTTC.

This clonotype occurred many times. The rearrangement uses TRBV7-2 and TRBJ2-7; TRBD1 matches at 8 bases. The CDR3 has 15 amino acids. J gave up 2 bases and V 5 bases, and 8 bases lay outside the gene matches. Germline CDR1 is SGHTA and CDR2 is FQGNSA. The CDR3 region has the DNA TGTGCCAGCAGCCCGCCGGACAGGGACCCCTACGAGCAGTACTTC. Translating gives CASSPPDRDPYEQYF. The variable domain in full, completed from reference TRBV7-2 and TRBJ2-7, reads GAGVSQSPSNKVTEKGKDVELRCDPISGHTALYWYRQSLGQGLEFLIYFQGNSAPDKSGLPSDRFSAERTGGSVSTLTIQRTQQEDSAVYLCASSPPDRDPYEQYFGPGTRLTVT.

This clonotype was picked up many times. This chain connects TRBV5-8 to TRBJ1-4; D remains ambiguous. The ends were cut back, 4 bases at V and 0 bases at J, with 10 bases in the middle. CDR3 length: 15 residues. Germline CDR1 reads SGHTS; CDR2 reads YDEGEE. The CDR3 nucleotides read TGTGCCAGCAGCCGGACGTCAGCAACTAATGAAAAACTGTTTTTT. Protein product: CASSRTSATNEKLFF.

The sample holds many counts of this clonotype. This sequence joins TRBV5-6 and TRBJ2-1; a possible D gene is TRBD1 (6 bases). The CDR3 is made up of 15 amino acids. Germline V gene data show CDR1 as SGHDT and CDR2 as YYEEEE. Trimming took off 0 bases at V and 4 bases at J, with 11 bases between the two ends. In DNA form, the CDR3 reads TGTGCCAGCAGCTTGGATAGCAGGGGATACAATGAGCAGTTCTTC. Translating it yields CASSLDSRGYNEQFF.

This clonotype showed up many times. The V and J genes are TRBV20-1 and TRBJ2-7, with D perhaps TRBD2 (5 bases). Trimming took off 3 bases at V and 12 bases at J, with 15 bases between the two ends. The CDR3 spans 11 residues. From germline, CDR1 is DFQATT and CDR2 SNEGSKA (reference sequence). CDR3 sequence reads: CSARDGRDSYF. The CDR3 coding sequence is TGCAGTGCTAGGGACGGACGGGATTCGTACTTC.

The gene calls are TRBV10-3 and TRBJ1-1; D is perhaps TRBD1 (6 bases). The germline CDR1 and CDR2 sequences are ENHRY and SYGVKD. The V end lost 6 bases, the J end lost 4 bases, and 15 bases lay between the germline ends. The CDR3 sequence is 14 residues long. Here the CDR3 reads CAIRASGGVTEAFF. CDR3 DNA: TGTGCCATCAGGGCAAGCGGGGGCGTCACTGAAGCTTTCTTT.

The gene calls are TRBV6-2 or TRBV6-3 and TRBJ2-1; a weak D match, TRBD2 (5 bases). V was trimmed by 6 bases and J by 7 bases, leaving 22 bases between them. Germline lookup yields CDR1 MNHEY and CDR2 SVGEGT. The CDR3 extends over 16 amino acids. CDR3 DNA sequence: TGTGCCAGCAGCCGGACTGTTTCCTACAAAGGGAATGAGCAGTTCTTC. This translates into CASSRTVSYKGNEQFF.

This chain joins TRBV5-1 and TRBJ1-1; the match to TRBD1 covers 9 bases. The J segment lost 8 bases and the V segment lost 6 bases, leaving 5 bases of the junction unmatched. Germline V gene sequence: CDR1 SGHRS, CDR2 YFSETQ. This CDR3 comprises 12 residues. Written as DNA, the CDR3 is TGCGCCAGCACCGGACAGGGGATCGAAGCTTTCTTT. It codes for CASTGQGIEAFF. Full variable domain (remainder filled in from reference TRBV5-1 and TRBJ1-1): KAGVTQTPRYLIKTRGQQVTLSCSPISGHRSVSWYQQTPGQGLQFLFEYFSETQRNKGNFPGRFSGRQFSNSRSEMNVSTLELGDSALYLCASTGQGIEAFFGQGTRLTVV.

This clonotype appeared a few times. The CDR3 sequence: CASSQGQGGNEQFF. Written as DNA, the CDR3 is TGTGCCAGCAGCCAGGGACAGGGGGGCAATGAGCAGTTCTTC. This chain joins TRBV5-4 and TRBJ2-1; 11 bases map to TRBD1. The CDR3 length is 14 residues. The germline CDR1 and CDR2 sequences are SGHNT and YYREEE (reference sequence). V shed 4 bases, J shed 6 bases, and the junction held 3 bases outside the gene matches.

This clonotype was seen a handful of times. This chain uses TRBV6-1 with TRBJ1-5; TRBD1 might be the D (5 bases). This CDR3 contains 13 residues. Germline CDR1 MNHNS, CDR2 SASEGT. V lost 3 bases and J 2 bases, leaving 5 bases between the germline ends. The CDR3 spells CASSDRGNQPQHF. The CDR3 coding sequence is TGTGCCAGCAGTGACAGGGGCAATCAGCCCCAGCATTTT.

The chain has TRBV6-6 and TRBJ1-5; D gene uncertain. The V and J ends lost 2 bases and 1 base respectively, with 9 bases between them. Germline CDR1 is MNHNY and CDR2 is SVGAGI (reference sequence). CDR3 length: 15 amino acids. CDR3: CASSYASASNQPQHF. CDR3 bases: TGTGCCAGCAGTTACGCCTCAGCAAGCAATCAGCCCCAGCATTTT.

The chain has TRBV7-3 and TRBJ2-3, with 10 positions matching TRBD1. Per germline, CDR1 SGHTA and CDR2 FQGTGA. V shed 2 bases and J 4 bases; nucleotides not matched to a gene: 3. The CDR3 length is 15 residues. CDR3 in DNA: TGTGCCAGCAGCTTAGGAGGGACAGGGGCAGATACGCAGTATTTT. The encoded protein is CASSLGGTGADTQYF.

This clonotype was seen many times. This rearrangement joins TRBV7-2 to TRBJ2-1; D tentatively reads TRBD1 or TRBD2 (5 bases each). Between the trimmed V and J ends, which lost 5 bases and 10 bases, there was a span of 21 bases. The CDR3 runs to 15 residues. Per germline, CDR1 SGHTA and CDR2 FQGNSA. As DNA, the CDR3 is TGTGCCAGCAGCCTACTTTTGGGGACCCAATACGAGCAGTTCTTC. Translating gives CASSLLLGTQYEQFF. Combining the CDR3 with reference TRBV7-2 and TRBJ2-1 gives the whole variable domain GAGVSQSPSNKVTEKGKDVELRCDPISGHTALYWYRQSLGQGLEFLIYFQGNSAPDKSGLPSDRFSAERTGGSVSTLTIQRTQQEDSAVYLCASSLLLGTQYEQFFGPGTRLTVL.